The next 10 T cell receptor beta chains were all read from a single sample in a study of blood T cell repertoires in COVID-19. TCRdb's table, derived via immunoSEQ multiplex PCR, lists solely in-frame clones and lacks some. The sample has roughly 180,000 clones, roughly 79% seen once. Sequencing used peripheral blood. These receptors were obtained from a woman in her thirties or forties with COVID-19, enrolled during active disease.

The rearrangement joins TRBV6-5 to TRBJ2-7; 7 bases map to TRBD1. Germline V gene sequence: CDR1 MNHEY, CDR2 SVGAGI. Germline trimming cut 6 bases from V and 2 bases from J; bases unmatched to any gene: 10. This CDR3 contains 15 residues. In DNA, the CDR3 is TGTGCCAGCAGCCCCCTCTGGGACAGACCCTACGAGCAGTACTTC. The encoded protein is CASSPLWDRPYEQYF.

The chain is built from TRBV6-5 and TRBJ2-7; 11 bases fit TRBD1. J was trimmed by 6 bases and V by 6 bases; bases with no gene match: 4. The V gene's germline CDR1 is MNHEY and CDR2 SVGAGI. This CDR3 is built from 13 residues. CDR3 sequence: CASRGQGAGEQYF. Written as DNA, the CDR3 is TGTGCCAGCAGAGGACAGGGGGCGGGCGAGCAGTACTTC.

This chain joins TRBV18 and TRBJ2-6, with no clear D. This CDR3 is built from 15 residues. V gave up 3 bases and J gave up 2 bases, with 8 bases separating them. The germline V gene encodes CDR1 KGHSH and CDR2 LQKENI. In nucleotides, the CDR3 is TGTGCCAGCTCACCTCAGGCAGCTGGGGCCAACGTCCTGACTTTC. Amino acids: CASSPQAAGANVLTF.

The chain recombines TRBV7-9 with TRBJ1-4, with D uncertain. The CDR3 loop spans 14 amino acids. The germline gives CDR1 SEHNR, CDR2 FQNEAQ (reference sequence). V was cut by 5 bases and J by 8 bases, with 15 bases left in between. The CDR3 loop is CASSPQGGLEKLFF. The CDR3 nucleotides read TGTGCCAGCAGCCCACAAGGAGGGTTAGAAAAACTGTTTTTT.

This clone appeared once. V usage is TRBV27 and J usage is TRBJ2-7; the D gene is possibly TRBD2 (6 bases). The V gene lost 3 bases and the J gene lost 4 bases, with 10 bases spanning the gap. Germline V CDR1 and CDR2: MNHEY, SMNVEV (reference sequence). The CDR3 loop spans 13 amino acids. CDR3: CASSLGGGYEQYV. The DNA for the CDR3 is TGTGCCAGCAGTTTGGGGGGTGGTTACGAGCAGTACGTC.

This clone was recorded a few times. This chain links TRBV25-1 with TRBJ1-6, with D unclear. V lost 8 bases and J lost 6, with 8 bases in between. Germline loops: CDR1 MGHDK, CDR2 SYGVNS. CDR3 length: 12 residues. DNA of the CDR3: TGTGCCAGCCGGTCCCCTAATTCACCCCTCCACTTT. It specifies CASRSPNSPLHF.

This chain's CDR3 is CASRDMVGRETQYF. In nucleotides, the CDR3 is TGTGCCAGTAGGGATATGGTGGGGAGAGAGACCCAGTACTTC. The gene calls are TRBV19 and TRBJ2-5, with D tentatively TRBD2 (5 bases). The CDR3 has 14 amino acids. The V and J ends lost 6 bases and 4 bases respectively, with 15 bases between them. Germline V lookup: CDR1 LNHDA, CDR2 SQIVND (reference sequence).

The V call is TRBV5-5, the J call TRBJ2-1, with a tentative D call TRBD2 (6 bases). CDR1 and CDR2 from the germline V gene are SGHKS and YYEKEE (reference sequence). CDR3 length: 15 residues. Trimming removed 2 bases from V and 6 bases from J, with 15 bases in between. In nucleotides, the CDR3 is TGTGCCAGCAGCTTCTTGGCGGGACTCCGCAATGAGCAGTTCTTC. Translating it yields CASSFLAGLRNEQFF.

The gene calls are TRBV18 and TRBJ2-3; the D gene is possibly TRBD2 (6 bases). This CDR3 has 17 amino acids. The V end lost 0 bases, the J end lost 6 bases, and 19 bases lay between the germline ends. CDR1 KGHSH and CDR2 LQKENI come from the germline V gene. The CDR3 DNA follows: TGTGCCAGCTCACCACCGTTCGGCGGTGGGGCGGGGGATACGCAGTATTTT. Translated, it gives CASSPPFGGGAGDTQYF.

Many counts were recorded for this clone. The chain employs TRBV4-1 and TRBJ2-6; D call uncertain. This CDR3 contains 17 residues. V dropped 3 bases and J dropped 0 bases, with 12 bases sitting between them. Germline V gene data show CDR1 as MGHRA and CDR2 as YSYEKL. CDR3 protein: CASSQLDLISGANVLTF. The CDR3 region has the DNA TGCGCCAGCAGCCAGTTAGACTTAATCTCTGGGGCCAACGTCCTGACTTTC.